Each of the 4 T cell receptor beta chains below was sequenced from the same sample in a study of blood T cell repertoires in COVID-19. TCRdb's copy holds only in-frame clones and misses some; the assay was immunoSEQ multiplex PCR. The table includes 200,000 to 250,000 clones, 70% to 90% detected once. The sequencing sample was made of peripheral blood. These receptors came from a woman in her fifties or sixties with COVID-19, enrolled during active disease.

The genes are TRBV7-3 and TRBJ2-7, with 9 bases that match TRBD1. The germline V gene encodes CDR1 SGHTA and CDR2 FQGTGA. The ends lost 5 bases at V and 4 bases at J; junction bases unmatched: 3. CDR3 length equals 13 residues. CDR3 nucleotides: TGTGCCAGCAGCGCCGACAGGGGGTACGAGCAGTACTTC. It specifies CASSADRGYEQYF.

The chain's CDR3 is CASSTQQQKLFF. The CDR3 coding sequence is TGTGCCAGTAGTACTCAACAACAAAAACTGTTTTTT. This sequence joins TRBV19 and TRBJ1-4; D call uncertain. Trimming left V 4 bases short and J 9 bases short, with 9 bases between. The CDR3 length is 12 residues. Germline CDR1 LNHDA, CDR2 SQIVND (reference sequence).

Turning to this clone: In the same sample, other DNA sequences code for this CDR3. The chain links TRBV7-2 to TRBJ2-2; TRBD2 matches 7 bases. Germline V gene data show CDR1 as SGHTA and CDR2 as FQGNSA. The CDR3 sequence is 15 residues long. V dropped 3 bases and J dropped 4; count of bases not matched to a gene: 5. DNA for the CDR3: TGTGCCAGCAGCTTCCGGGCTAGCGGCACCGGGGAGCTGTTTTTT. This encodes CASSFRASGTGELFF.

The chain recombines TRBV30 with TRBJ2-3; 8 bases are a match to TRBD2. This CDR3 is 15 amino acids long. Germline V CDR1 and CDR2: GTSNPN, SVGIG (reference sequence). V dropped 0 bases and J dropped 3; count of bases not matched to a gene: 5. CDR3: CAWSVRAGGTDTQYF. The CDR3 coding sequence is TGTGCCTGGAGTGTACGGGCGGGGGGAACAGATACGCAGTATTTT.